The 26 T cell receptor beta chains below were found in one sample sequenced in a study of CD8+ T cells in alopecia areata (dated by TCRdb to 2017 to 2018). Libraries were built with the immunoSEQ multiplex PCR assay. To provide template for TCR sequencing, every sample had RNA extracted and reverse transcribed into cDNA. TCRdb provides this immuneACCESS table in a form limited to in-frame rearrangements. Some clones are lacking; in checked studies, under half of them reflect an unresolved V gene, and why the rest are absent is not known. Listed for this sample are about 2,700 clones, none observed only a single time. The ten most abundant clones make up 40% to 65% of the sample. The material sequenced was lesional skin. These receptors came from a C3H/HeJ mouse with alopecia areata. Mice belonging to this strain carry MHC haplotype H2-k.

This clone was observed many times. Genes and germline are mouse. The sequence runs out 4 residues before the end of the CDR3; the remainder is reconstructed from the germline J gene. The V call is TRBV13-3, the J call TRBJ2-7; D gene unclear. Germline CDR1 and CDR2: NNHDY and SYVADS. This CDR3 comprises 12 residues. The V gene lost 2 bases and the J gene lost 2 bases, with 5 bases spanning the gap. CDR3 loop: CASSDRTYEQYF. CDR3 DNA, as far as it was read: TGTGCCAGCAGTGACAGAACCTAT.

This clone has ten or more counts. Mouse gene names and germline throughout. The read stops 4 residues short of the end of the CDR3; the missing end is completed from the germline J gene. The gene calls are TRBV17 and TRBJ1-1; TRBD1 agrees at 8 bases. The germline CDR1 and CDR2 sequences are MNHDT and YYDKIL. The CDR3 loop spans 13 amino acids. V gave up 6 bases and J gave up 4 bases; unmatched junction bases: 4. The CDR3: CASSLRGRTEVFF. The sequenced CDR3 bases are TGTGCTAGCAGCCTCAGGGGGCGCACA.

At least ten counts were recorded for this clone. The gene symbols are mouse symbols. The observed sequence ends 4 residues before the CDR3 terminus, with the missing tail filled in from the germline J gene. The chain recombines TRBV13-3 with TRBJ2-7; 10 bases match TRBD2. This CDR3 is 15 amino acids long. From germline, CDR1 is NNHDY and CDR2 SYVADS. The trim removed 0 bases at V and 3 bases at J, leaving 3 bases unmatched. The CDR3 is CASSDAGTGVYEQYF. Partial CDR3 DNA: TGTGCCAGCAGTGATGCGGGGACTGGGGTCTAT.

Many counts were recorded for this clone. Germline and genes: mouse. The CDR3 sequence is CASSMDTSYEQYF. Incomplete CDR3 DNA: TGTGCCAGCAGTATGGACACCTCCTAT. V usage is TRBV19 and J usage is TRBJ2-7, with D possibly being TRBD1 (5 bases). Read sequence stops 4 residues before the CDR3 end, and the germline J gene provides the missing end. The CDR3 consists of 13 residues. The V gene lost 2 bases and the J gene lost 0 bases, with 6 bases spanning the gap. Germline CDR1 is FNHDT and CDR2 is SITEND (reference sequence).

This clone was observed at least ten times. Mouse germline and gene names are used. With the read ending 4 residues before the CDR3 end, the germline J gene is used to fill in that end. The chain employs TRBV29 and TRBJ2-5; 7 bases agree with TRBD1. This CDR3 spans 16 amino acids. V dropped 5 bases and J dropped 0; count of bases not matched to a gene: 8. Germline V gene sequence: CDR1 MSHET, CDR2 SYDVDS. Partial CDR3 DNA: TGTGCTAGCAGTCAACGACAGGGAATTAACCAAGAC. This gives the protein CASSQRQGINQD. The CDR3 as a whole reads CASSQRQGINQDTQYF.

This clone showed up many times. DNA and listed protein disagree at residue 11, so the protein shown here was translated from the DNA. Any gene name here is a mouse gene name. Coverage ceases 3 residues before the CDR3 finishes, and the germline J gene fills in the end. V and J are TRBV19 and TRBJ1-6; the match to TRBD1 covers 8 bases. TRBJ1-6 is identified as an open reading frame with a role that is uncertain. The J segment lost 5 bases and the V segment lost 4 bases, leaving 2 bases of the junction unmatched. The CDR3 length is 14 residues. Germline V CDR1 and CDR2: FNHDT, SITEND (reference sequence). Partial CDR3 DNA: TGTGCCAGCAGTCGGGACAGGAATAATTCGCCC. Protein product: CASSRDRNNSP. The whole CDR3 protein is CASSRDRNNSPLYF.

This clone has ten or more counts. Gene labels here are mouse ones. The read terminates 4 residues before the CDR3 end, so the remaining end is supplied by the germline J gene. This chain uses TRBV1 with TRBJ2-3; TRBD1 is a possible D gene (6 bases). Germline CDR1 NSQYPW, CDR2 LRSPGD (reference sequence). Trimming removed 0 bases from V and 0 bases from J, with 10 bases in between. The CDR3 sequence is 16 residues long. This CDR3 reads CTCSADRQGSAETLYF. The covered CDR3 bases are TGCACCTGCAGTGCAGATCGGCAGGGGAGTGCAGAA.

This clone was counted at least ten times. Germline and genes here are mouse. Sequencing ends 4 residues short of the CDR3 end; the germline J gene provides the rest. The gene calls are TRBV17 and TRBJ2-5; 7 bases agree with TRBD2. Germline V gene sequence: CDR1 MNHDT, CDR2 YYDKIL. The CDR3 length is 12 residues. The DNA read from the CDR3 is TGTGCTAGCAGTAGGGACTGGGAC. Translation gives CASSRDWD. The full CDR3 sequence reads CASSRDWDTQYF. Combining the CDR3 with reference TRBV17 and TRBJ2-5 gives the whole variable domain DTTVKQNPRYKLARVGKPVNLICSQTMNHDTMYWYQKKPNQAPKLLLFYYDKILNREADTFEKFQSSRPNNSFCSLYIGSAGLEYSAMYLCASSRDWDTQYFGPGTRLLVL.

The table lists this clone with many counts. TCRdb's protein and the translated DNA diverge at residue 12; the protein reported here is the translation of the DNA. Genes and germline come from the mouse. Read coverage stops 3 residues before the CDR3 terminus; the germline J gene supplies the remainder. V is TRBV13-3 and J is TRBJ1-6, with 7 bases identical to TRBD1. TRBJ1-6 belongs to the ORF category, with a function that is uncertain. This CDR3 has 15 amino acids. V dropped 2 bases and J dropped 2; count of bases not matched to a gene: 1. CDR1 and CDR2 from the germline V gene are NNHDY and SYVADS. CDR3 in amino acids: CASSEGTAYNSPLYF. The sequenced CDR3 bases are TGTGCCAGCAGTGAGGGGACAGCCTATAATTCGCCC.

This clone has a count of ten or more. Gene names and germline refer to mouse. The CDR3 end is not reached by the read, which stops 4 residues before it; the germline J gene fills it in. This sequence joins TRBV14 and TRBJ2-7, with TRBD1 identical over 11 bases. V lost 5 bases to trimming and J lost 0 bases; unmatched junction nucleotides: 10. The CDR3 has 17 residues. Germline CDR1 is SGHDT and CDR2 is FRDEAV. The CDR3 sequence: CASRWADRGRTSYEQYF. CDR3 DNA, as far as it was read: TGTGCCAGCAGGTGGGCGGACAGGGGGCGAACCTCCTAT.

The table lists this clone with many counts. Each gene name is a mouse one. The read ends 4 residues before the CDR3 terminus; that terminus is restored from the germline J gene. This chain joins TRBV13-3 and TRBJ2-1; the match to TRBD1 covers 9 bases. This CDR3 is built from 13 residues. Germline CDR1 and CDR2: NNHDY and SYVADS. V was pared by 5 bases and J by 5 bases, with 2 bases of the junction left unmatched. CDR3 sequence: CASRRDRDAEQFF. CDR3 DNA, as far as it was read: TGTGCCAGCAGGCGGGACAGGGATGCT.

This clone was picked up many times. Gene names are the mouse ones. The read finishes 4 residues shy of the CDR3 end, and the germline J gene is used to complete it. The genes are TRBV29 and TRBJ1-4; TRBD1 aligns across 9 bases. The CDR3 loop spans 14 amino acids. The V and J ends lost 3 bases and 5 bases, in that order; junction bases with no gene match: 1. Germline V gene lookup returns CDR1 MSHET and CDR2 SYDVDS. Partial CDR3 DNA: TGTGCTAGCAGTTTTGGGACAGGGAACGAA. It translates to CASSFGTGNE. The whole CDR3 protein is CASSFGTGNERLFF.

This clone showed up just a few times. Genes here carry mouse names. Coverage ceases 4 residues before the CDR3 finishes, and the germline J gene fills in the end. The chain links TRBV13-3 to TRBJ2-7; D is perhaps TRBD1 (6 bases). The germline CDR1 and CDR2 sequences are NNHDY and SYVADS. V lost 0 bases, J lost 2 bases, and 12 bases lay in between. CDR3 length: 15 amino acids. The CDR3 loop is CASSDAFDRPYEQYF. Partial CDR3 DNA: TGTGCCAGCAGTGATGCCTTCGACAGGCCCTAT.

This clone is classed as medium-sized. At residue 10, the TCRdb amino acid sequence and the translated nucleotide sequence differ, so the protein here is the DNA translation. The gene names given are mouse names. CDR3 DNA (partial): TGTGCCAGCAGGGCAGGGTGGGGAAATACG. It codes for CASRAGWGNT. The whole CDR3 protein is CASRAGWGNTLYF. The rearrangement joins TRBV13-3 to TRBJ1-3; D possibly corresponds to TRBD1 (5 bases). The read terminates 3 residues before the CDR3 end, so the remaining end is supplied by the germline J gene. In germline, CDR1 is NNHDY, CDR2 SYVADS. Trimming shortened V by 5 bases and J by 4 bases, and 10 bases separated the two germline ends. The CDR3 consists of 13 residues.

Ten or more counts support this clone. Gene and germline names: mouse. The CDR3 end is not reached by the read, which stops 4 residues before it; the germline J gene fills it in. V and J are TRBV13-2 and TRBJ1-2; 12 nucleotides agree with TRBD1. Germline trimming cut 1 base from V and 1 base from J; bases unmatched to any gene: 5. The germline CDR1 and CDR2 sequences are NNHNN and SYGAGS (reference sequence). The CDR3 loop spans 17 amino acids. Partial CDR3 DNA: TGTGCCAGCGGTGATTCGGGACAGGGGGCGCGAAACTCC. Translated, it gives CASGDSGQGARNS. The CDR3, in full, reads CASGDSGQGARNSDYTF.

There are many counts of this clone. Mouse germline and gene names are used. The CDR3 goes on 4 residues after the read ends, and that part is filled in from the germline J gene. V is TRBV13-2 and J is TRBJ1-2; D uncertain. Germline V CDR1 and CDR2: NNHNN, SYGAGS (reference sequence). Between the trimmed V and J ends, which lost 2 bases and 0 bases, there was a span of 8 bases. The CDR3 loop spans 14 amino acids. CDR3 sequence reads: CASGEKPANSDYTF. CDR3 DNA, as far as it was read: TGTGCCAGCGGTGAGAAGCCAGCAAACTCC.

This clone showed up many times. Mouse gene names and germline throughout. The read halts 4 residues ahead of the CDR3 end, with the missing end drawn from the germline J gene. This chain connects TRBV13-3 to TRBJ2-4; TRBD1 might be the D (6 bases). Germline CDR1 reads NNHDY; CDR2 reads SYVADS. The CDR3 is 16 residues long. Between the trimmed V and J ends, which lost 2 bases and 0 bases, there was a span of 13 bases. CDR3 sequence: CASSEARDNSQNTLYF. CDR3 DNA, as far as it was read: TGTGCCAGCAGTGAAGCACGGGACAATAGTCAAAAC.

In its sample, this clone ranks as medium-sized (0.01 to 0.1%). Gene names denote mouse genes. The read ends 4 residues early relative to the CDR3; the germline J gene fills the gap. The chain recombines TRBV1 with TRBJ2-3, with 7 bases identical to TRBD2. The J segment lost 0 bases and the V segment lost 3 bases, leaving 9 bases of the junction unmatched. Germline V gene sequence: CDR1 NSQYPW, CDR2 LRSPGD (reference sequence). This CDR3 is 17 amino acids long. The CDR3 DNA, read in part, is TGCACCTGCAGTGCGGGAGCTGGGGGTCTTAGTGCAGAA. It codes for CTCSAGAGGLSAE. Given in full, the CDR3 is CTCSAGAGGLSAETLYF. The full variable domain, rest sourced from reference TRBV1 and TRBJ2-3, is VTLLEQNPRWRLVPRGQAVNLRCILKNSQYPWMSWYQQDLQKQLQWLFTLRSPGDKEVKSLPGADYLATRVTDTELRLQVANMSQGRTLYCTCSAGAGGLSAETLYFGSGTRLTVL.

Worth noting for this clone: Gene names and germline match the mouse. The sequenced fragment ends 4 residues before the CDR3 boundary, so the rest is inferred from the germline J gene. The genes are TRBV2 and TRBJ2-3, with 13 bases matching TRBD2. This CDR3 contains 17 residues. Germline CDR1 reads LGHNA; CDR2 reads YSYQKL. The J segment lost 3 bases and the V segment lost 1 base, leaving 4 bases of the junction unmatched. The CDR3 reads CASSQGTGGAWAETLYF. Incomplete CDR3 DNA: TGTGCCAGCAGCCAAGGGACTGGGGGGGCGTGGGCAGAA.

Ten or more counts support this clone. Gene names denote mouse genes. The missing CDR3 end, 4 residues past where the read stops, is filled in from the germline J gene. V and J are TRBV14 and TRBJ2-2; 8 bases map to TRBD1. This CDR3 spans 15 amino acids. V was pared by 1 base and J by 4 bases, with 3 bases of the junction left unmatched. Germline values: CDR1 SGHDT, CDR2 FRDEAV. CDR3 protein: CASSFRTGFTGQLYF. The part of the CDR3 DNA that was read is TGTGCCAGCAGTTTCAGGACAGGGTTCACCGGG. The whole variable domain, remainder taken from reference TRBV14 and TRBJ2-2, is EAGVTQSPRYAVLQEGQAVSFWCDPISGHDTLYWYQQPRDQGPQLLVYFRDEAVIDNSQLPSDRFSAVRPKGTNSTLKIQSAKQGDTATYLCASSFRTGFTGQLYFGEGSKLTVL.

This clone was seen only a few times. Gene names are the mouse ones. The read stops 4 residues short of the end of the CDR3; the missing end is completed from the germline J gene. The chain carries TRBV3 and TRBJ2-5; the match to TRBD2 covers 10 bases. CDR3 size: 14 residues. CDR1 is SNHLY and CDR2 is FYNGKV in the germline V gene (reference sequence). The DNA read from the CDR3 is TGTGCCAGCAGCCCCGGACTGGGGGAAGAC. Amino acid sequence: CASSPGLGED. The full-length CDR3 reads as CASSPGLGEDTQYF.

This clone was recorded at least ten times. Here the gene names and germline are mouse. The missing CDR3 end, 4 residues past where the read stops, is filled in from the germline J gene. The chain employs TRBV13-3 and TRBJ2-3; 8 nucleotides align to TRBD2. Germline trimming cut 2 bases from V and 2 bases from J; bases unmatched to any gene: 1. The CDR3 spans 14 residues. In germline, CDR1 is NNHDY, CDR2 SYVADS. Incomplete CDR3 DNA: TGTGCCAGCAGTGACTGGGGGGATGCAGAA. Translated, it gives CASSDWGDAE. The full CDR3 is CASSDWGDAETLYF.

This clone has at least ten counts. The genes are named according to mouse. The CDR3 loop is CASSDRDWGSQNTLYF. Incomplete CDR3 DNA: TGTGCCAGCAGTGATAGGGACTGGGGTAGTCAAAAC. This chain uses TRBV13-3 with TRBJ2-4; 10 bases agree with TRBD2. Sequencing ends 4 residues short of the CDR3 end; the germline J gene provides the rest. The CDR3 has 16 amino acids. The germline CDR1 and CDR2 sequences are NNHDY and SYVADS. Trimming took 1 base from V and 0 from J; bases not matched to a gene: 2.

Details on this clone: Here the gene names and germline are mouse. From the germline J gene comes the end of the CDR3, since the read stops 4 residues before it. This chain joins TRBV31 and TRBJ1-1, with 9 bases matching TRBD1. The germline V gene has CDR1 GKSSPN and CDR2 SITVG. The V gene end was trimmed by 3 bases and the J gene end by 1 base; junction bases not matched to a gene: 9. This CDR3 spans 16 amino acids. Partial CDR3 DNA: TGTGCCTGGAGCCAAATACCGGGACAGGGAAACACA. Translation: CAWSQIPGQGNT. The full-length CDR3 reads as CAWSQIPGQGNTEVFF.

This clone came up many times. Germline and genes: mouse. The CDR3 end lies 4 residues beyond the end of the read and is filled in from the germline J gene. The V call is TRBV5, the J call TRBJ2-2, with TRBD1 matching over 8 bases. V gave up 0 bases and J gave up 3 bases; unmatched junction bases: 6. Germline CDR1 is LGHNA and CDR2 is YNLKQL (reference sequence). The CDR3 length is 17 residues. CDR3: CASSQDTAGGDTGQLYF. The sequenced part of the CDR3 DNA is TGTGCCAGCAGCCAAGATACGGCAGGGGGCGACACCGGG.

This clone was found many times. Genes and germline are mouse. The CDR3 DNA, read in part, is TGTGCTAGCAGTTCGAGGACA. It codes for CASSSRT. The CDR3 in its entirety is CASSSRTEVFF. The chain joins TRBV29 to TRBJ1-1; D not resolved. The read ends 4 residues shy of where the CDR3 ends; the end is completed using the germline J gene. CDR1 is MSHET and CDR2 is SYDVDS in the germline V gene. The CDR3 loop spans 11 amino acids.